This T cell receptor beta chain was sequenced for a study of blood T cell repertoires in COVID-19. V shed 9 bases, J shed 3 bases, and the junction held 7 bases outside the gene matches. The CDR3 runs to 14 residues. CDR1 is LNHDA and CDR2 is SQIVND in the germline V gene (reference sequence). Produced via immunoSEQ multiplex PCR; TCRdb's table is partial and in-frame only. Among approximately 260,000 clones listed, around four fifths were seen once. This chain uses TRBV19 with TRBJ2-2; 7 positions agree with TRBD1. The receptor's source is a man in his sixties who had recovered from COVID-19. Sequenced: peripheral blood. The CDR3 nucleotides read TGTGCCAGCCGACAGGGTGGAGACACCGGGGAGCTGTTTTTT. Protein sequence: CASRQGGDTGELFF.